The rows below give T cell receptor beta chains drawn from one sample of a study of shared clonotypes between healthy human individuals. Clones were sequenced by immunoSEQ multiplex PCR, and TCRdb holds only the in-frame ones, with some missing. Of 550,000 to 650,000 clones in the sample, about 96% were seen once. The sequencing input was naive CD8+ T cells sorted from blood. The receptor source for this set is a woman in her 30s in good health. Each CDR3 is given with its conserved first and last residue. The D gene is left open where the match is weak. Rows give clone size only sometimes, using once, few, many, or a class for an expanded clone.

j_call,clone_size,d_call,v_call,cdr3_aa,cdr3_nt
TRBJ1-3,.,.,TRBV4-1,CASSQDLGLGNTIYF,TGCGCCAGCAGCCAAGACTTGGGGCTTGGAAACACCATATATTTT
TRBJ2-1,.,.,TRBV6-1,CASTKPTGLYNEQFF,TGTGCCAGCACTAAACCCACAGGCCTCTACAATGAGCAGTTCTTC
TRBJ2-6,few,.,TRBV28,CASSLSGANVLTF,TGTGCCAGCAGTTTATCTGGGGCCAACGTCCTGACTTTC
TRBJ1-5,.,.,TRBV27,CASSFRGGNQPQHF,TGTGCCAGCAGTTTCAGGGGCGGGAATCAGCCCCAGCATTTT
TRBJ1-4,.,.,TRBV27,CASSSDLGVELFF,TGTGCCAGCAGTTCTGATTTAGGAGTGGAACTGTTTTTT
TRBJ1-5,.,.,TRBV28,CASSFFRRLLGSGQHQPQHF,TGTGCCAGCAGTTTTTTCCGCCGCCTGTTGGGATCAGGGCAGCATCAGCCCCAGCATTTT
TRBJ2-3,.,.,TRBV13,CASSVIPGQGVGSGRADTQYF,TGTGCCAGCAGCGTAATTCCGGGACAGGGAGTCGGAAGCGGGAGGGCAGATACGCAGTATTTT
TRBJ1-2,.,.,TRBV11-2,CASSLDPRGDNYGYTF,TGTGCCAGCAGCTTAGATCCTAGGGGGGACAACTATGGCTACACCTTC
TRBJ2-1,.,TRBD2,TRBV27,CASSFAGAHGNEQFF,TGTGCCAGCAGTTTCGCGGGAGCCCATGGGAATGAGCAGTTCTTC
TRBJ2-7,.,TRBD2,TRBV6-1,CASSDRLAGLYEQYF,TGTGCCAGCAGTGATAGACTAGCGGGGCTCTACGAGCAGTACTTC
TRBJ2-1,.,.,TRBV19,CASSIADTYNEQFF,TGTGCCAGTAGTATTGCGGACACCTACAATGAGCAGTTCTTC
TRBJ2-7,.,TRBD2,TRBV19,CASSINSGRASEQYF,TGTGCCAGTAGTATAAATAGCGGGAGGGCCTCCGAGCAGTACTTC
TRBJ2-7,.,.,TRBV5-1,CASSPAQGHFHEQYF,TGCGCCAGCAGCCCCGCGCAGGGGCATTTCCACGAGCAGTACTTC
TRBJ2-1,.,.,TRBV27,CASNPVGSGIYNEQFF,TGTGCCAGCAACCCGGTGGGTAGCGGAATCTACAATGAGCAGTTCTTC
TRBJ2-2,once,.,TRBV19,CASKGQETGELFF,TGTGCCAGTAAGGGGCAAGAGACCGGGGAGCTGTTTTTT
TRBJ2-1,once,.,TRBV19,CASSQGIHEQFF,TGTGCCAGCTCCCAGGGTATTCATGAGCAGTTCTTC
TRBJ2-1,.,.,TRBV7-6,CASSLAGGAYNEQFF,TGTGCCAGCAGCTTAGCGGGAGGAGCCTACAATGAGCAGTTCTTC
TRBJ2-1,.,.,TRBV27,CASSPTGTYNEQFF,TGTGCCAGCAGTCCGACGGGAACCTACAATGAGCAGTTCTTC
TRBJ2-3,.,.,TRBV15,CATSSATGRGTQYF,TGTGCCACCAGCAGCGCGACAGGGCGGGGTACGCAGTATTTT
TRBJ2-1,.,.,TRBV29-1,CSGRAQGFNEQFF,TGCAGCGGCCGGGCCCAGGGGTTCAATGAGCAGTTCTTC
TRBJ1-5,.,.,TRBV5-4,CASSLERGLNQPQHF,TGTGCCAGCAGCTTGGAGAGAGGCCTCAATCAGCCCCAGCATTTT
TRBJ1-1,.,TRBD1,TRBV27,CASSFAGGEAFF,TGTGCCAGCAGTTTCGCAGGGGGTGAAGCTTTCTTT
TRBJ2-5,.,TRBD1,TRBV5-4,CASSLAHGTGGQETQYF,TGTGCCAGCAGCTTGGCACACGGGACAGGGGGACAAGAGACCCAGTACTTC
TRBJ2-7,.,.,TRBV10-2,CASSWASAYEQYF,TGCGCCAGCAGCTGGGCCTCGGCGTACGAGCAGTACTTC
TRBJ1-5,.,.,TRBV7-6,CASSSMQGGGQPQHF,TGTGCCAGCAGCTCGATGCAGGGTGGAGGCCAGCCCCAGCATTTT
TRBJ2-3,.,.,TRBV28,CASSFPLAEITDTQYF,TGTGCCAGCAGTTTCCCCTTAGCGGAGATAACAGATACGCAGTATTTT
TRBJ1-1,.,TRBD1,TRBV6-5,CASRNTGESTEAFF,TGTGCCAGCAGAAATACAGGGGAATCCACTGAAGCTTTCTTT
TRBJ1-5,.,.,TRBV5-1,CASSFSPAGIDQPQHF,TGCGCCAGCAGCTTCTCCCCGGCTGGAATCGATCAGCCCCAGCATTTT
TRBJ2-7,.,TRBD1,TRBV27,CASSVTGAPYEQYF,TGTGCCAGCAGTGTCACAGGGGCCCCCTACGAGCAGTACTTC
TRBJ2-7,.,.,TRBV2,CASSGNDISYEQYF,TGTGCCAGCAGTGGGAACGATATCTCCTACGAGCAGTACTTC
TRBJ2-7,.,TRBD1,TRBV19,CASSIDGTGIGYEQYF,TGTGCCAGTAGTATAGATGGGACAGGGATCGGGTACGAGCAGTACTTC
TRBJ2-3,once,TRBD2,TRBV7-9,CASTSVLAGPDTQYF,TGTGCCAGCACGTCGGTCCTAGCGGGACCAGATACGCAGTATTTT
TRBJ2-2,.,.,TRBV5-4,CATTMDLTGELFF,TGTGCCACCACTATGGACCTCACCGGGGAGCTGTTTTTT
TRBJ2-1,.,.,TRBV14,CASSQRTDYNEQFF,TGTGCCAGCAGCCAACGGACCGACTACAATGAGCAGTTCTTC
TRBJ2-1,.,.,TRBV11-3,CASSQPGLINEQFF,TGTGCCAGCAGCCAACCGGGACTCATCAATGAGCAGTTCTTC
TRBJ2-3,.,.,TRBV11-2,CASSFSSPRSGATDTQYF,TGTGCCAGCAGCTTTTCGAGCCCTAGGAGTGGGGCCACAGATACGCAGTATTTT
TRBJ2-2,.,.,TRBV27,CASTGTLNTGELFF,TGTGCCAGCACCGGGACTCTGAACACCGGGGAGCTGTTTTTT
TRBJ2-7,.,.,TRBV14,CASSQVARPRYEQYF,TGTGCCAGCAGCCAAGTTGCCAGACCGCGCTACGAGCAGTACTTC
TRBJ1-1,.,TRBD1,TRBV23-1,CASSQSDRGSNTEAFF,TGCGCCAGCAGTCAAAGCGACAGGGGTAGTAACACTGAAGCTTTCTTT
TRBJ2-7,few,TRBD2,TRBV15,CATSRITGLAAYEQYF,TGTGCCACCAGCAGAATAACTGGACTAGCGGCCTACGAGCAGTACTTC
TRBJ2-7,once,TRBD1,TRBV27,CAVGQGANEQYF,TGTGCGGTAGGACAGGGGGCGAACGAGCAGTACTTC